The present T cell receptor (beta chain) was sequenced within a study of blood T cell repertoires in COVID-19. Turning to the study itself: The samples span acute and convalescent COVID-19 from the United States, Italy and Spain. Sources were T cells, B-cell-depleted T cells, or PBMCs; the material itself was cDNA or gDNA.

Original methodology: Amplification of reference gene primers provided the estimated nucleated cell counts. Here immunoSEQ multiplex PCR was the method, and the copy in TCRdb shows in-frame clones only, minus some. V, J and clone size reflect that table, while D and trimming were determined from the DNA. This sample carries approximately 320,000 clones, roughly 85% of them seen once, and the ten largest clones take 6% to 9%. From germline, CDR1 is MNHEY and CDR2 SVGAGI. The CDR3 is 12 amino acids. V lost 6 bases to trimming and J lost 7 bases; unmatched junction nucleotides: 6. Input material: peripheral blood. The V and J genes are TRBV6-5 and TRBJ2-7, with 7 nucleotides matching TRBD1. This receptor was taken from a human donor in a cohort sampled during active COVID-19. CDR3 residues: CASRQGQWEQYF. CDR3 nucleotides: TGTGCCAGCAGACAGGGGCAATGGGAGCAGTACTTC.